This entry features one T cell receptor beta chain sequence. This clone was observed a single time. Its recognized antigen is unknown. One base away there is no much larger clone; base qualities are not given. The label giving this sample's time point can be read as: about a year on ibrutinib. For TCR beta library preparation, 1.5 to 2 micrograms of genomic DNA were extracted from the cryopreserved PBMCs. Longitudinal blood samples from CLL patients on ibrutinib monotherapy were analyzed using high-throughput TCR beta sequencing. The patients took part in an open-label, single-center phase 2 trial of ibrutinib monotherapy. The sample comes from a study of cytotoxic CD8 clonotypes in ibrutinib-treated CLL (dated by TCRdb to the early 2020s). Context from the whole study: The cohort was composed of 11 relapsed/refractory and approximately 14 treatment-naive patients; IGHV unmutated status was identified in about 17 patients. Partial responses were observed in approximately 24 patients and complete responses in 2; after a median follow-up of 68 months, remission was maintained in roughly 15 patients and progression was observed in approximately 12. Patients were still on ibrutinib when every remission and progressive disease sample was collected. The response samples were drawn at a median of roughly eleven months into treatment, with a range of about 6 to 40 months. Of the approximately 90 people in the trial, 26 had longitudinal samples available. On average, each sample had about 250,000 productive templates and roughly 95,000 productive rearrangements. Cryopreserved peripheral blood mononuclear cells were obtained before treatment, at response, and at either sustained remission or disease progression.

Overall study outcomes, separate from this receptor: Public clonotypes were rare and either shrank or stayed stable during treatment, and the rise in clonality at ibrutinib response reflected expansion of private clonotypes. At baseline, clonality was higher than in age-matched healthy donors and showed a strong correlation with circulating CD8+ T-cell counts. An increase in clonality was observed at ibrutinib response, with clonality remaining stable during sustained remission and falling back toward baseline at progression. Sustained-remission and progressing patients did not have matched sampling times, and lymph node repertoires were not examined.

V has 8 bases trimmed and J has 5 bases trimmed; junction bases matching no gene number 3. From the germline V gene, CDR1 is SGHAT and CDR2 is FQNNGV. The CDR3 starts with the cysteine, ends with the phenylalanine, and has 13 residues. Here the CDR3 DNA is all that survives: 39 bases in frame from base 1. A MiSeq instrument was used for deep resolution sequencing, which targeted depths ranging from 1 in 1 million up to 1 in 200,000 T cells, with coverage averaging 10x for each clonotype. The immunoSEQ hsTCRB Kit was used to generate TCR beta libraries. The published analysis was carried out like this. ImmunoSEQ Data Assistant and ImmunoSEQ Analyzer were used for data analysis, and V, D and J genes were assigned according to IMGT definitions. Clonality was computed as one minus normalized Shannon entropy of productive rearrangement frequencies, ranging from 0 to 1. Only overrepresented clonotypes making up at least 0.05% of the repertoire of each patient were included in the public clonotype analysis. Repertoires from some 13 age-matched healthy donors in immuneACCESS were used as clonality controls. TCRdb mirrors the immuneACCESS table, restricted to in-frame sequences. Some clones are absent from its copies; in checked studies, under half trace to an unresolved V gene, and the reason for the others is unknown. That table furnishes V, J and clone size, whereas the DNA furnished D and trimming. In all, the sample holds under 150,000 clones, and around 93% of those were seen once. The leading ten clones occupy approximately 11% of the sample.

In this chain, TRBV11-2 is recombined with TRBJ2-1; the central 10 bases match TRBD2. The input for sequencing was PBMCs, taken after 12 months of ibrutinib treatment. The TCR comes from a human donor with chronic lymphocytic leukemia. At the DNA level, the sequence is TGTGCCAGCCAGGGACTAGCGCACAATGAGCAGTTCTTC. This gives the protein CASQGLAHNEQFF.